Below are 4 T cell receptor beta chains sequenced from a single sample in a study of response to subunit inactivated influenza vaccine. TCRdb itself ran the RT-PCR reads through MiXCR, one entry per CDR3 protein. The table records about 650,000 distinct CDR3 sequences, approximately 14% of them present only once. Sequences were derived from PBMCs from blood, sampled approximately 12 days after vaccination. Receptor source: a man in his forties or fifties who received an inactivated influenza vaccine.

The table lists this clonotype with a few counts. CDR3 protein: CASSAGLANTGELFF. In DNA form, the CDR3 reads TGTGCCAGCAGCGCGGGACTAGCGAACACCGGGGAGCTGTTTTTT. The chain carries TRBV5-4 and TRBJ2-2, with 8 bases matching TRBD2. The CDR3 extends over 15 amino acids. Per germline, CDR1 SGHNT and CDR2 YYREEE (reference sequence). Losses at the gene ends were 4 bases for V and 0 bases for J; bases not matched to a gene: 2. Supplemented by reference TRBV5-4 and TRBJ2-2, the full variable domain reads ETGVTQSPTHLIKTRGQQVTLRCSSQSGHNTVSWYQQALGQGPQFIFQYYREEENGRGNFPPRFSGLQFPNYSSELNVNALELDDSALYLCASSAGLANTGELFFGEGSRLTVL.

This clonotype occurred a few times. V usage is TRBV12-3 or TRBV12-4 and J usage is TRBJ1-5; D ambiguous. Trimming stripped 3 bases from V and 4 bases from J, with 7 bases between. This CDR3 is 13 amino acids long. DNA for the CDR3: TGTGCCAGCAGTTTTTACGGGAATCAGCCCCAGCATTTT. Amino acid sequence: CASSFYGNQPQHF.

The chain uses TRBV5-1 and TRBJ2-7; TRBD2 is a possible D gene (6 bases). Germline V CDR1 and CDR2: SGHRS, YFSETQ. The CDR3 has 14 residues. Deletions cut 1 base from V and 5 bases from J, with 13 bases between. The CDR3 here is CASSLFSGDHEQYF. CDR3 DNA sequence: TGCGCCAGCAGCTTGTTTTCGGGGGACCACGAGCAGTACTTC.

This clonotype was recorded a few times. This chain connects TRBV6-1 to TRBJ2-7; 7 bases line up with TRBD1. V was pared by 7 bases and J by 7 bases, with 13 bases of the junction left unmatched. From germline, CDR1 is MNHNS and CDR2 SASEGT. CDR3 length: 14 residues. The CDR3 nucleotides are TGTGCCAGCACTCCCGACAGGGCAGGGGCTGAGCAGTACTTC. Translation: CASTPDRAGAEQYF.